This T cell receptor beta chain was captured in a study of CD8 T cells in ankylosing spondylitis (dated 2017 in TCRdb). Broadly, across the study: T cell receptor beta repertoires were profiled in healthy donors and ankylosing spondylitis patients so that disease-linked TCR variants could be found. Samples of peripheral blood were taken, and for ankylosing spondylitis patients, synovial fluid was collected as well. In total, the full study cohort was made up of about 99 healthy donors and approximately 27 ankylosing spondylitis patients.

Worth noting for this clonotype: Its antigen remains undetermined. Base qualities are missing; no much larger clone stands one base away.

TCRdb shows the sequencer as Illumina HiSeq 2500. Quantitative 5'-RACE with molecular barcodes was used to prepare TCR beta libraries. In the original analysis: Disease-linked TCR variants were identified with a new computational method built on a probabilistic model of VDJ rearrangement. The raw public data were reprocessed by TCRdb itself: fastp quality trimming at Q25, MiXCR clonotype calling, in-frame beta chains only. CDR3 protein duplicates are merged, each entry listing the most common genes and DNA. These V and J calls are TCRdb output, not the study's own analysis. The sample has 390,000 or so distinct CDR3 sequences on record, 20% to 25% of them singletons. The top ten clones comprise 16% of the sample. In the germline V gene, CDR1 corresponds to SGHTA and CDR2 to FQGNSA. From V the trimming removes 6 bases and from J it removes 2 bases, while the gene matches leave 5 bases of the junction unaccounted for. The CDR3, cysteine through phenylalanine, is 14 amino acids long. Here the CDR3 DNA is all that survives: 42 bases in frame from base 1.

The investigation overall reported the following: Some motif variants had previously been reported in the synovial fluid and blood of reactive arthritis patients, which suggests shared mechanisms of disease initiation. Blood from ankylosing spondylitis patients appeared to be characterized by a TCR beta motif composed of several highly homologous amino acid variants. A CD8+ phenotype was shown by the disease-linked clones, which were found at relatively low frequencies in peripheral blood. According to the report, matched synovial fluid samples from ankylosing spondylitis patients were significantly enriched for the disease-linked clones.

Source material: blood, either unsorted or a sorted T cell fraction (not recorded which). The V gene is TRBV7-2 and the J gene is TRBJ2-3; TRBD1 lines up with 7 middle nucleotides. This clonotype originated in a male donor with ankylosing spondylitis. CDR3 sequence: CASSWDSSTDTQYF. The nucleotides read TGTGCCAGCAGTTGGGACAGCTCCACAGATACGCAGTATTTT. Reference TRBV7-2 and TRBJ2-3 proteins supply the regions before and after the CDR3; the full variable domain is: GAGVSQSPSNKVTEKGKDVELRCDPISGHTALYWYRQSLGQGLEFLIYFQGNSAPDKSGLPSDRFSAERTGGSVSTLTIQRTQQEDSAVYLCASSWDSSTDTQYFGPGTRLTVL.